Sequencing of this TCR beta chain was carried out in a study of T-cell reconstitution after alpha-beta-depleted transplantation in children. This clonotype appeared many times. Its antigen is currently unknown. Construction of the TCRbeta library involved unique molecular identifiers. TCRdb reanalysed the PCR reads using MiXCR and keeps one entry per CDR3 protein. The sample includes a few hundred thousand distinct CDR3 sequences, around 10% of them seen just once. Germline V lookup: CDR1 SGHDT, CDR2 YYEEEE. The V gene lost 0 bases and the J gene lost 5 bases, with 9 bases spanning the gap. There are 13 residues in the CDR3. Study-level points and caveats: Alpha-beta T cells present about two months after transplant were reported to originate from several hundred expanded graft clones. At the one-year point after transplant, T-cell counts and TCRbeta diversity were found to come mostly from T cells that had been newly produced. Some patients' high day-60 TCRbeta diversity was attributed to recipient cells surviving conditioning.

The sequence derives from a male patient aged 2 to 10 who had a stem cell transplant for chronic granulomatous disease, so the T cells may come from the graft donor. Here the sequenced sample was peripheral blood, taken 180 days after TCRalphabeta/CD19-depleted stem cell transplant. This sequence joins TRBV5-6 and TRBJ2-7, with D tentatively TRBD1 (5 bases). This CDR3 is CASSLGQGNEQYF. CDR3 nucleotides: TGTGCCAGCAGCTTGGGGCAGGGCAACGAGCAGTACTTC.